Presented here are 2 T cell receptor beta chains from one specimen sequenced in a study of blood T cell repertoires in COVID-19 (dated by TCRdb to between 2020 and 2021). The library came from the immunoSEQ multiplex PCR assay. TCRdb holds this immuneACCESS table with in-frame rearrangements only. Some clones are missing; in checked studies, unresolved V genes explain under half, and the rest has no known cause. The sample table contains 120,000 or so clones; only one count was recorded for approximately 90% of them. Less than 9.5% of the sample is held by the ten biggest clonotypes. Sequencing was done on a sample of peripheral blood. The receptors shown here come from a human donor in a cohort sampled during active COVID-19.

The genes are TRBV4-1 and TRBJ2-2, with D maybe TRBD1 (5 bases). Between the trimmed V and J ends, which lost 3 bases and 4 bases, there was a span of 12 bases. The CDR3 spans 15 residues. Germline lookup yields CDR1 MGHRA and CDR2 YSYEKL. CDR3 sequence: CASSHYLGATGELFF. DNA of the CDR3: TGCGCCAGCAGCCACTACTTAGGGGCCACCGGGGAGCTGTTTTTT.

The chain joins TRBV6-5 to TRBJ2-7; 8 bases line up with TRBD1. The CDR3 extends over 14 amino acids. Looked up from germline, CDR1 is MNHEY and CDR2 is SVGAGI. V was clipped by 5 bases and J by 4 bases; unmatched bases: 7. CDR3 residues: CASSTRTGTYEQYF. The CDR3 DNA is TGTGCCAGCAGTACCCGGACAGGGACATACGAGCAGTACTTC.